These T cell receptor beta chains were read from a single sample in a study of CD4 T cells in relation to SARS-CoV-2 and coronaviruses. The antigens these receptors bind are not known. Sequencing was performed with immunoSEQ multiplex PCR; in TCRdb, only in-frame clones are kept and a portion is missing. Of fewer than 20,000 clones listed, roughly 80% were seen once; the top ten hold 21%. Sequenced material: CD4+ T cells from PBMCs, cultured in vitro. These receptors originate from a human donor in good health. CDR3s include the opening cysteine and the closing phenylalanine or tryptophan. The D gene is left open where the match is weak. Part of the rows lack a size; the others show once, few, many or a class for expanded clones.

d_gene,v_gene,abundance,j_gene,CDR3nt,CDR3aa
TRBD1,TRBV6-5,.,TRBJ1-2,TGTGCCAGCAGACTGACAGGGGGCAATGGCTACACCTTC,CASRLTGGNGYTF
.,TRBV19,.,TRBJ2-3,TGTGCCAGTAGTCTCTGGGTTGGTAGCGGCAGCACAGATACGCAGTATTTT,CASSLWVGSGSTDTQYF
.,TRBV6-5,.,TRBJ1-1,TGTGCCAGCAGTACCCCCGGCAGCAGCACTGAAGCTTTCTTT,CASSTPGSSTEAFF
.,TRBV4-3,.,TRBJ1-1,TGCGCCAGCAGCCACGGGATTCACACTGAAGCTTTCTTT,CASSHGIHTEAFF
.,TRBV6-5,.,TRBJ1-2,TGTGCCAGCAGTTACTCAAGCCCGTTCTATGGCTACACCTTC,CASSYSSPFYGYTF
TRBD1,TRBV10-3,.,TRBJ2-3,TGTGCCATCAATCGGGACAGGGGCACAGATACGCAGTATTTT,CAINRDRGTDTQYF
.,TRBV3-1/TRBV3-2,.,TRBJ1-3,TGTGCCAGCAGCCAAGAAAACAGGGCCTCTGGAAACACCATATATTTT,CASSQENRASGNTIYF
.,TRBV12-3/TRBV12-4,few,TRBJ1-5,TGTGCCAGCAGTAGCGAGGAGAATCAGCCCCAGCATTTT,CASSSEENQPQHF
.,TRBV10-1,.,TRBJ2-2,TGCGCCAGCAGTGGGACACAGGTTGCGAACACCGGGGAGCTGTTTTTT,CASSGTQVANTGELFF
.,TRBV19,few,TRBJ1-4,TGTGCCAGTATTGGGAGGCGGGATGAAAAACTGTTTTTT,CASIGRRDEKLFF
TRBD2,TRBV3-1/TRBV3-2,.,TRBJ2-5,TGTGCCAGCAGCCATAGAACACTAGCGGGAGTTTACGGACAAGAGACCCAGTACTTC,CASSHRTLAGVYGQETQYF
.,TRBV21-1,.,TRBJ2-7,TGTGCCAGCAGCAATAGAGAGATCCGGGACACTCCCTACGAGCAGTACTTC,CASSNREIRDTPYEQYF
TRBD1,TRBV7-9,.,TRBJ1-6,TGTGCCAGCAGCAGGGACAGGGGTTCCTATAATTCACCCCTCCACTTT,CASSRDRGSYNSPLHF
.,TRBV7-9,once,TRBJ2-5,TGTGCCAGCAGCTTCGCGGGAAGTTACGAGACCCAGTACTTC,CASSFAGSYETQYF
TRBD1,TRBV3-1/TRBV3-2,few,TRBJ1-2,TGTGCCAGCAGCCAAGGACAGGGGAATAACTATGGCTACACCTTC,CASSQGQGNNYGYTF
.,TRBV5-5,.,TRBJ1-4,TGTGCCAGCAGTACCTCGGGGGCCGGCGGTGAAAAACTGTTTTTT,CASSTSGAGGEKLFF
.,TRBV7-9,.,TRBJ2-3,TGTGCCAGCAGCTCACGTCCCCCAGGGGAAGGTTCAGATACGCAGTATTTT,CASSSRPPGEGSDTQYF
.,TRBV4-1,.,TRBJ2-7,TGCGCCAGCAGCCAAGTGGGACCTGGCGCGCAGTACTTC,CASSQVGPGAQYF
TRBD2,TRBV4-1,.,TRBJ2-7,TGCGCCAGCAGCCAAGATAGGGCCGGACTAGCGGGGGGGTACGAGCAGTACTTC,CASSQDRAGLAGGYEQYF
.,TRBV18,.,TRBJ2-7,TGTGCCAGCTCACCCCCTCCAGGGGCCTCAAGTCAATACGAGCAGTACTTC,CASSPPPGASSQYEQYF
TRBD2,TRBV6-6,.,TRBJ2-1,TGTGCCAGCGCGACACCGGGACTAAAATACAATGAGCAGTTCTTC,CASATPGLKYNEQFF
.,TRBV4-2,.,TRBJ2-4,TGTGCCAGCAGCCTCTCAGTGGGGAACGCCAAAAACATTCAGTACTTC,CASSLSVGNAKNIQYF
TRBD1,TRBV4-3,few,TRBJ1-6,TGCGCCAGCAGCCAAGGACAGGGTGAGGGTTCACCCCTCCACTTT,CASSQGQGEGSPLHF
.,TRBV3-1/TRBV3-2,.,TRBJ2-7,TGTGCCAGCAGCCTTCTCGGCCAGGTCCACGAGCAGTACTTC,CASSLLGQVHEQYF
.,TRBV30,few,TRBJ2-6,TGTGCCTGGGCGTACCAACCGGGCGCGAACTCTGGGGCCAACGTCCTGACTTTC,CAWAYQPGANSGANVLTF
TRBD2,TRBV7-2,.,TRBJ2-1,TGTGCCAGCAGCCCCACTAGCGGGAGTGTAGATGAGCAGTTCTTC,CASSPTSGSVDEQFF
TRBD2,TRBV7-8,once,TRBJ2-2,TGTGCCAGCAGCTTTCTAGCGGGGGCCGGGGAGCTGTTTTTT,CASSFLAGAGELFF
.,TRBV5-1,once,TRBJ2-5,TGCGCCAGCAGCTCCGGGACTTTTGAAGAGACCCAGTACTTC,CASSSGTFEETQYF
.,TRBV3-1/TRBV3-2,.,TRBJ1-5,TGTGCCAGCATCAAACCCCAGCCCCAGCATTTT,CASIKPQPQHF
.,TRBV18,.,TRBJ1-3,TGTGCCAGCTCACCGGCCTCAGGGAGCTCTGGAAACACCATATATTTT,CASSPASGSSGNTIYF
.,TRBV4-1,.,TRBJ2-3,TGCGCCAGCAGCCAGCTAGGCCTTGGGTTGGATACGCAGTATTTT,CASSQLGLGLDTQYF
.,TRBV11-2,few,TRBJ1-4,TGTGCCAGCAGCTTAGAGTTAGGGTCTGAAAAACTGTTTTTT,CASSLELGSEKLFF
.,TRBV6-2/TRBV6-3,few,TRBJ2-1,TGTGCCAGCAGTTTCGGACCTTACAATGAGCAGTTCTTC,CASSFGPYNEQFF
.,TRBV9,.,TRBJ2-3,TGTGCCAGCAGCGTAGGAGGGCGGGATGGCACAGATACGCAGTATTTT,CASSVGGRDGTDTQYF
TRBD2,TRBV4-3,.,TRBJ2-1,TGCGCCAGCAGCCAAAGCGGGAGGGCCGGAAGCTCCTACAATGAGCAGTTCTTC,CASSQSGRAGSSYNEQFF
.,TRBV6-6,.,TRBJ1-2,TGTGCCAGCACCATCGGTCGCCCCCTGGGCTATGGCTACACCTTC,CASTIGRPLGYGYTF
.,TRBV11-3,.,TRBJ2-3,TGTGCCAGCAGCTTCCCCCCATCAGGCACAGATACGCAGTATTTT,CASSFPPSGTDTQYF
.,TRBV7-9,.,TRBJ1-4,TGTGCCAGCAGCTTAGGCCGGGCCTCTAATGAAAAACTGTTTTTT,CASSLGRASNEKLFF
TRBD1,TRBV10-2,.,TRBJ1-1,TGCGCCAGCAGTGATTCCCCAGGGGGACCTGAAGCTTTCTTT,CASSDSPGGPEAFF
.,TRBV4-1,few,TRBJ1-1,TGCGCCAGCAGCCAAGGCAGGCCCCTTGGGAACACTGAAGCTTTCTTT,CASSQGRPLGNTEAFF
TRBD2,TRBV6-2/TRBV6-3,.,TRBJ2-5,TGTGCCAGCAGTCCCGGGACTACAGAGACCCAGTACTTC,CASSPGTTETQYF
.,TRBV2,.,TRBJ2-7,TGTGCCAGCAGTGTAGGGCTAGCGATCGACGAGCAGTACTTC,CASSVGLAIDEQYF
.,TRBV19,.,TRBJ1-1,TGTGCCAGTAGTCTGAACAGGGATTACACTGAAGCTTTCTTT,CASSLNRDYTEAFF
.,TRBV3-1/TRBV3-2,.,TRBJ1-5,TGTGCCAGCAGCCGGGGGGGGCAAGGTAGCAATCAGCCCCAGCATTTT,CASSRGGQGSNQPQHF
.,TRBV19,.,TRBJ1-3,TGTGCCAGTAGTAATTCCCGAACCTCTGGAAACACCATATATTTT,CASSNSRTSGNTIYF
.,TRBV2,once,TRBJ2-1,TGTGCCAGCACCCTACAAAGCTCCCTACTCTACAATGAGCAGTTCTTC,CASTLQSSLLYNEQFF
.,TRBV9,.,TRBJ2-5,TGTGCCAGCAGCGGCGGGGGCCCCCAAGAGACCCAGTACTTC,CASSGGGPQETQYF
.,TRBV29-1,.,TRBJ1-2,TGCAGCGTTCCATCAGGGGCCCTATGGAGTGGCTACACCTTC,CSVPSGALWSGYTF
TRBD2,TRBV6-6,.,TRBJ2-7,TGTGCCAGCAGTTACTCCCGGACTAGCGGGAGGGACGAGCAGTACTTC,CASSYSRTSGRDEQYF
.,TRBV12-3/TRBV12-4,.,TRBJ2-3,TGTGCCAGCAGTCGCAATGGGGATACGCAGTATTTT,CASSRNGDTQYF
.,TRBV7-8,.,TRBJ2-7,TGTGCCAGCAGCCCTGGGGGTCGTAACAGGAATCCCTACGAGCAGTACTTC,CASSPGGRNRNPYEQYF
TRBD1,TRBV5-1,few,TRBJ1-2,TGCGCCAGCAGCTTGGGGACAGGGGTGGATGGCTACACCTTC,CASSLGTGVDGYTF
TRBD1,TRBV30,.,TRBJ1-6,TGTGCCTTCCTCCGGGACAGGGTTTCACCCCTCCACTTT,CAFLRDRVSPLHF
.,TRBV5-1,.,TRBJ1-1,TGCGCCAGCAGCTTGCAAGGGGGGCGGGACACTGAAGCTTTCTTT,CASSLQGGRDTEAFF
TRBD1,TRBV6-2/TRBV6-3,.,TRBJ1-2,TGTGCCAGCAGTTACCCGGGACAGGGTAAAGGCTACACCTTC,CASSYPGQGKGYTF
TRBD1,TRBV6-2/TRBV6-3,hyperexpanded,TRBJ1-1,TGTGCCAGCAGTCCCAGGGGGCGCGGAGCTTTCTTT,CASSPRGRGAFF
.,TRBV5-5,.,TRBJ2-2,TGTGCCAGCAGCTCCAGGGCGTCGAACACCGGGGAGCTGTTTTTT,CASSSRASNTGELFF
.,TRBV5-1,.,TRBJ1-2,TGCGCCAGCAGCTTAGAACAGGGAGTAGGGGGCTACACCTTC,CASSLEQGVGGYTF
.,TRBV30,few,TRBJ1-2,TGTGCCTGGGGCAGGGCTCTCTATGGCTACACCTTC,CAWGRALYGYTF